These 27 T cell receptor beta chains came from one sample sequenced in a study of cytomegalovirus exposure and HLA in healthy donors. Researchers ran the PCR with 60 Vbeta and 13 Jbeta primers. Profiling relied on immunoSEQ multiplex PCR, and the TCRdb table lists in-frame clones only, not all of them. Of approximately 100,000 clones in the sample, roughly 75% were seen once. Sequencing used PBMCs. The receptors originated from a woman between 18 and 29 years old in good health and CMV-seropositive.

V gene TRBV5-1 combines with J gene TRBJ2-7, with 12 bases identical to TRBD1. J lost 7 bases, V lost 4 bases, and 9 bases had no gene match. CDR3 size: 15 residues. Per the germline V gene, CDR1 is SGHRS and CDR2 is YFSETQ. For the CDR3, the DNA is TGCGCCAGCAGCCTGGGACAGGGGGCCGGCTGGGAGCAGTACTTC. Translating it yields CASSLGQGAGWEQYF.

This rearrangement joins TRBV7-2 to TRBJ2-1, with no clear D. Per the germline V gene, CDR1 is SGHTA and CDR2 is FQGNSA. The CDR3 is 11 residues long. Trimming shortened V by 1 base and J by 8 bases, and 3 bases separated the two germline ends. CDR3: CASSLGDEQFF. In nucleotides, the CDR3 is TGTGCCAGCAGCTTAGGCGATGAGCAGTTCTTC. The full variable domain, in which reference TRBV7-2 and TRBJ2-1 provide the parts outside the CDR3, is GAGVSQSPSNKVTEKGKDVELRCDPISGHTALYWYRQSLGQGLEFLIYFQGNSAPDKSGLPSDRFSAERTGGSVSTLTIQRTQQEDSAVYLCASSLGDEQFFGPGTRLTVL.

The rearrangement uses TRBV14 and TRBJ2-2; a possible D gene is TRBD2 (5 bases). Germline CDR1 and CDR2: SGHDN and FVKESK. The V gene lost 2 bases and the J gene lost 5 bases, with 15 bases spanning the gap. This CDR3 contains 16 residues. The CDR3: CASSQIEGGLTGELFF. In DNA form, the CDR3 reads TGTGCCAGCAGCCAAATCGAGGGCGGGTTAACCGGGGAGCTGTTTTTT.

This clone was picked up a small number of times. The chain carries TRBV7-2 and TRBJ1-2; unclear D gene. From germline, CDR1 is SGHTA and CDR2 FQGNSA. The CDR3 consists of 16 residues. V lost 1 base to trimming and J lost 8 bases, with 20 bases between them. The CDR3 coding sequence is TGTGCCAGCAGCTTAGATTTTATGTCTAGAAATGACGGCTACACCTTC. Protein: CASSLDFMSRNDGYTF.

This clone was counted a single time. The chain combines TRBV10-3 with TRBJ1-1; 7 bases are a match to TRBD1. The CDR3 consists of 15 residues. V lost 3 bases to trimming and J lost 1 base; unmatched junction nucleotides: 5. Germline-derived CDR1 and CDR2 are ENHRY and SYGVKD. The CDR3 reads CAISDKDRRNTEAFF. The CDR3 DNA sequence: TGTGCCATCAGTGATAAGGACAGGAGGAACACTGAAGCTTTCTTT.

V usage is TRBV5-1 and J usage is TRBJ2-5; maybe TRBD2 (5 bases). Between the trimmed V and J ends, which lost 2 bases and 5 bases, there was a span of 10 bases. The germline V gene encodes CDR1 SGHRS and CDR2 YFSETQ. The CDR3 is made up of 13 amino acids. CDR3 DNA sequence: TGCGCCAGCAGCTTAGGAGGATTGGAGACCCAGTACTTC. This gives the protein CASSLGGLETQYF.

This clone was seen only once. The CDR3 nucleotides are TGTGCCAGCAGCGACCTAGGCCTGCTATACGAGCAGTACTTC. Translation gives CASSDLGLLYEQYF. The chain links TRBV6-6 to TRBJ2-7; D is undetermined. Germline V lookup: CDR1 MNHNY, CDR2 SVGAGI (reference sequence). The CDR3 is 14 amino acids. V lost 6 bases, J lost 4 bases, and 16 bases lay in between.

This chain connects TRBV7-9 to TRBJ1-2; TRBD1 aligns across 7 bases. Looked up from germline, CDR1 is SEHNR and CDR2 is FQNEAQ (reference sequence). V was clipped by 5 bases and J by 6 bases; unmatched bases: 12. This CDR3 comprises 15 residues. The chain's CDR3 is CASSLPWTGTDGYTF. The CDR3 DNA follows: TGTGCCAGCAGCCTTCCTTGGACAGGCACCGATGGCTACACCTTC.

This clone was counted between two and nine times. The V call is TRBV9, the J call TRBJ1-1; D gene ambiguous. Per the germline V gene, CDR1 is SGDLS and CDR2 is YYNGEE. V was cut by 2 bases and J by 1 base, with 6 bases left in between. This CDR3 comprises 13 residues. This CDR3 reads CASSVRRNTEAFF. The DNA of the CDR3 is TGTGCCAGCAGCGTGAGGAGGAACACTGAAGCTTTCTTT.

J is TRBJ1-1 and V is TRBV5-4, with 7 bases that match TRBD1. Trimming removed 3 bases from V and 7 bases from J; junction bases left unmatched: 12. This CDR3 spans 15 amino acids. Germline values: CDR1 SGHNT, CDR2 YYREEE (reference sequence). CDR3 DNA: TGTGCCAGCAGCTCGGGAAGACAGGGCTTTGATGAAGCTTTCTTT. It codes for CASSSGRQGFDEAFF.

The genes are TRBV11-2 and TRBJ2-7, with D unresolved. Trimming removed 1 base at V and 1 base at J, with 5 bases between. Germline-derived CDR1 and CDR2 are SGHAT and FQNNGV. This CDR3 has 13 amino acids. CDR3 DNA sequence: TGTGCCAGCAGCTTAGCGGTTTCCTACGAGCAGTACTTC. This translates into CASSLAVSYEQYF.

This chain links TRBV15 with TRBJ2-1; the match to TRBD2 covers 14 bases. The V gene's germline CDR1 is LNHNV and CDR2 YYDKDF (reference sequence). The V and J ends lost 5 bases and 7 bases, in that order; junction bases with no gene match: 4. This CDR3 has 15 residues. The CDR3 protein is CATSGRLAGGNEQFF. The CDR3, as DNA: TGTGCCACCAGCGGGCGACTAGCGGGAGGGAATGAGCAGTTCTTC. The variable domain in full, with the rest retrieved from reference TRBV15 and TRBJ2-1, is DAMVIQNPRYQVTQFGKPVTLSCSQTLNHNVMYWYQQKSSQAPKLLFHYYDKDFNNEADTPDNFQSRRPNTSFCFLDIRSPGLGDTAMYLCATSGRLAGGNEQFFGPGTRLTVL.

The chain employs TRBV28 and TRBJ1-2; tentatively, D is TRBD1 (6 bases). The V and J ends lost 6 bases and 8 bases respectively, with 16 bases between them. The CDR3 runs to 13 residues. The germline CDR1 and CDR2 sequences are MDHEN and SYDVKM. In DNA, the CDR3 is TGTGCCAGCAGGCAGACCGCGGGGGCAGGCTACACCTTC. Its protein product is CASRQTAGAGYTF.

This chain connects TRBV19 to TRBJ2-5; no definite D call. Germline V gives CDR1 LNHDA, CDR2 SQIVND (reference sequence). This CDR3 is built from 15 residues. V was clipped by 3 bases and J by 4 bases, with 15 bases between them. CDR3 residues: CASSIALGLTETQYF. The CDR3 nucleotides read TGTGCCAGTAGTATCGCCCTAGGATTGACAGAGACCCAGTACTTC. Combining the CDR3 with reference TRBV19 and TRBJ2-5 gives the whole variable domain DGGITQSPKYLFRKEGQNVTLSCEQNLNHDAMYWYRQDPGQGLRLIYYSQIVNDFQKGDIAEGYSVSREKKESFPLTVTSAQKNPTAFYLCASSIALGLTETQYFGPGTRLLVL.

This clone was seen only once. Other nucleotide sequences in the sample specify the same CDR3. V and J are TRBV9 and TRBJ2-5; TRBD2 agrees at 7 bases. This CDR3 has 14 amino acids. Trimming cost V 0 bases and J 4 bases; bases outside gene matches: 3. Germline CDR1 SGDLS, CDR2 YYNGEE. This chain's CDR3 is CASSVGGRVETQYF. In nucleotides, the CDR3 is TGTGCCAGCAGCGTAGGGGGGAGGGTAGAGACCCAGTACTTC.

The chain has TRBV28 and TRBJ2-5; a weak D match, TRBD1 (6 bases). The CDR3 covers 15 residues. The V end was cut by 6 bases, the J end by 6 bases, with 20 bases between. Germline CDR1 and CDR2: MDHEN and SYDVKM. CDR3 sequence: CASRPWDTREQTQYF. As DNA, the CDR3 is TGTGCCAGCAGGCCATGGGACACGAGAGAGCAGACCCAGTACTTC.

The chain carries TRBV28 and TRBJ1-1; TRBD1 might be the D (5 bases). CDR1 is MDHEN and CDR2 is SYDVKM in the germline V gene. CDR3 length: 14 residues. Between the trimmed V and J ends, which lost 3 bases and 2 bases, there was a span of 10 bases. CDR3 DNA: TGTGCCAGCAGTTTCGGACACCTCAACACTGAAGCTTTCTTT. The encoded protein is CASSFGHLNTEAFF.

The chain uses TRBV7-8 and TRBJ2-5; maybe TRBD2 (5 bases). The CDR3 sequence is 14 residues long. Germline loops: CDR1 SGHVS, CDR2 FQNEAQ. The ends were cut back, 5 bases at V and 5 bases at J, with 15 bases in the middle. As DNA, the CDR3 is TGTGCCAGCAGCCCTCCTAGCTTGGCGGAGACCCAGTACTTC. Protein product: CASSPPSLAETQYF. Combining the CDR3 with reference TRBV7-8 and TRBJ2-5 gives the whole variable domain GAGVSQSPRYKVAKRGQDVALRCDPISGHVSLFWYQQALGQGPEFLTYFQNEAQLDKSGLPSDRFFAERPEGSVSTLKIQRTQQEDSAVYLCASSPPSLAETQYFGPGTRLLVL.

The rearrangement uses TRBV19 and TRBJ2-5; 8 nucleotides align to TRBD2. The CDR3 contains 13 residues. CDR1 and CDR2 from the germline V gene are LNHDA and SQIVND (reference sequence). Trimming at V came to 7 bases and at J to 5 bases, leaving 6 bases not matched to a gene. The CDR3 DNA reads TGTGCCAGTATGAGCGGGAGCGGCGAGACCCAGTACTTC. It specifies CASMSGSGETQYF.

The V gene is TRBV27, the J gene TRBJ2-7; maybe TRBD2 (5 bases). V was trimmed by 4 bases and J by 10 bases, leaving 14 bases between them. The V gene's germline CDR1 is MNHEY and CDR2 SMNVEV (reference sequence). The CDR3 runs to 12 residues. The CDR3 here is CASSSGIFPQYF. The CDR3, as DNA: TGTGCCAGCAGTTCCGGGATTTTCCCCCAGTACTTC.

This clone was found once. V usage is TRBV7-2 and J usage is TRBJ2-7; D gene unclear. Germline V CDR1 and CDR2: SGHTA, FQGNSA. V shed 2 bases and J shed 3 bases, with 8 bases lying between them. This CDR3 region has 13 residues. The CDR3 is CASSLPHIYEQYF. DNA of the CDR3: TGTGCCAGCAGCTTACCCCACATCTACGAGCAGTACTTC.

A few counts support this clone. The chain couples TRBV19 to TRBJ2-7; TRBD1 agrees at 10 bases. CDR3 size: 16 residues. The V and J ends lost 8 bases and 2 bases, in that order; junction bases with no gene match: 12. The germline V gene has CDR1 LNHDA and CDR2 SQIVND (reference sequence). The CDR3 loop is CASSNHPGQGTYEQYF. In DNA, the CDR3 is TGTGCCAGTTCCAATCATCCGGGACAGGGGACCTACGAGCAGTACTTC.

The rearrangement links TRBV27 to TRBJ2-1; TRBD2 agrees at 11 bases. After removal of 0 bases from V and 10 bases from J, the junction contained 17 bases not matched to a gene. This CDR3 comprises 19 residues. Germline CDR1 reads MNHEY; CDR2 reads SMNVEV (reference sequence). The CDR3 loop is CASSLSDSQRASGRTEQFF. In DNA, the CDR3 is TGTGCCAGCAGTTTATCGGATTCACAACGGGCTAGCGGGAGGACCGAGCAGTTCTTC.

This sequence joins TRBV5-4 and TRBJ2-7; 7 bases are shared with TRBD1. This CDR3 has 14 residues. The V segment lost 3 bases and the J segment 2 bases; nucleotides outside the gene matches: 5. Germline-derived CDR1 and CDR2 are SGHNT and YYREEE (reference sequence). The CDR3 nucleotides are TGTGCCAGCAGCTCGGGACAGTTCGCCTACGAGCAGTACTTC. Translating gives CASSSGQFAYEQYF.

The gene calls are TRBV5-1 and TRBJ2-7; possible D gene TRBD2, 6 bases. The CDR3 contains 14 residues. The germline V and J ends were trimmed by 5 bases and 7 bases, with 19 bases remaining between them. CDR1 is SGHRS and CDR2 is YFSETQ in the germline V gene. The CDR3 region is CASREGLAPGEQYF. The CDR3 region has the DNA TGCGCCAGCAGGGAGGGGCTAGCCCCGGGAGAGCAGTACTTC.

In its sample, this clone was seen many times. CDR3 coding DNA: TGTGCCAGCAGTCCGCGGAGGGACACCGGGGAGCTGTTTTTT. Protein sequence: CASSPRRDTGELFF. The chain combines TRBV27 with TRBJ2-2; D may be TRBD2 (6 bases). Trimming shortened V by 5 bases and J by 3 bases, and 10 bases separated the two germline ends. The CDR3 spans 14 residues. Germline V gives CDR1 MNHEY, CDR2 SMNVEV (reference sequence).

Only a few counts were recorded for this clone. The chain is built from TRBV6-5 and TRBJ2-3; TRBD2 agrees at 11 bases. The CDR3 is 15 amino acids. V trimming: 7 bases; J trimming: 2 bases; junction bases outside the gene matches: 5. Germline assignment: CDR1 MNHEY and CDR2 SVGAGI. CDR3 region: CASTPGLAVTDTQYF. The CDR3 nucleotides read TGTGCCAGCACCCCGGGACTAGCGGTCACAGATACGCAGTATTTT.